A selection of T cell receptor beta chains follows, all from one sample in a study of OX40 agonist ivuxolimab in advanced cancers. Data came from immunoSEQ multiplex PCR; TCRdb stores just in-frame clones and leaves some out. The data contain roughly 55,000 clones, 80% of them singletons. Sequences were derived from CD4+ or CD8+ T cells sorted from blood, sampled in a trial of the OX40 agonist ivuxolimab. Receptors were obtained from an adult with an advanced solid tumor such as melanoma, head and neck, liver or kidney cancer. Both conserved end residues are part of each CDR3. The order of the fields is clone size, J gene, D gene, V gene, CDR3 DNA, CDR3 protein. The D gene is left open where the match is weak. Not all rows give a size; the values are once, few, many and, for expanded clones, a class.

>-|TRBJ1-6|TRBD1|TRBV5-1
TGCGCCAGCAGCTCGGGACAGGACAATTCACCCCTCCACTTT
CASSSGQDNSPLHF
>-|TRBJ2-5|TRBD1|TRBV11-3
TGTGCCAGCAGCTTAGGGACAGGGACAGGAGAGACCCAGTACTTC
CASSLGTGTGETQYF
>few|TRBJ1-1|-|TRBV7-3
TGTGCCAGCAGCCGCGGGCAGGGGAACACTGAAGCTTTCTTT
CASSRGQGNTEAFF
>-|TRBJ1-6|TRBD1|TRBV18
TGTGCCAGCTCACCGTATACTGAGCAGGACAGGGGCGAAAATTCACCCCTCCACTTT
CASSPYTEQDRGENSPLHF
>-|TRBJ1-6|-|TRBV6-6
TGTGCCAGCAGTAGCCAGGCAGGAGGTAATTCACCCCTCCACTTT
CASSSQAGGNSPLHF
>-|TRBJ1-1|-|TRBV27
TGTGCCAGCAGTCCACGACAGGACATGAACACTGAAGCTTTCTTT
CASSPRQDMNTEAFF
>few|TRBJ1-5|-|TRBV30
TGTGCCTGGACCCCGGGCCTCCAGGGGCAGCCCCAGCATTTT
CAWTPGLQGQPQHF
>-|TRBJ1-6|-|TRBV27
TGTGCCAGCAGTTTATCCCTGGGGTTTCCTTCACCCCTCCACTTT
CASSLSLGFPSPLHF
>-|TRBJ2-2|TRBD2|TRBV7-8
TGTGCCAGCGGCCGAGCGGGGGAGAACACCGGGGAGCTGTTTTTT
CASGRAGENTGELFF
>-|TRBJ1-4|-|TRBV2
TGTGCCAGCAGTCTTCAGTATACTAATGAAAAACTGTTTTTT
CASSLQYTNEKLFF
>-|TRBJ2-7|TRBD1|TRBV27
TGTGCCAGCAGTCGTCCGGGACAGGGTCCCTACGAGCAGTACTTC
CASSRPGQGPYEQYF
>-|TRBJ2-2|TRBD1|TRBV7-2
TGTGCCAGCAGCTTAAGGGGGCCCAACACCGGGGAGCTGTTTTTT
CASSLRGPNTGELFF
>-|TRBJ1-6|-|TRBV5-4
TGTGCCAGCAGCGTAAGACAGGCCCCGGATTCACCCCTCCACTTT
CASSVRQAPDSPLHF
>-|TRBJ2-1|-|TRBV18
TGTGCCAGCTCGCCCACTTCTCCGGGGGAGCAGTTCTTC
CASSPTSPGEQFF
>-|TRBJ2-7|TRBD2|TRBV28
TGTGCCAGCAGGAATAGCGGGAGCTCCTACGAGCAGTACTTC
CASRNSGSSYEQYF
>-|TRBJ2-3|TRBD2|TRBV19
TGTGCCAGTAGTCCGTTACTAGCGGCGTACACAGATACGCAGTATTTT
CASSPLLAAYTDTQYF
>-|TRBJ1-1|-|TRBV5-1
TGCGCCAGCAGGCTAGATTCGACAGGATCTCGGTACACTGAAGCTTTCTTT
CASRLDSTGSRYTEAFF
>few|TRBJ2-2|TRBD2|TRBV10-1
TGCGCCAGCAGTGACCCCGGGACTAGCCGACACACCGGGGAGCTGTTTTTT
CASSDPGTSRHTGELFF
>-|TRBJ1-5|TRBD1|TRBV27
TGTGCCAGCAGATCGACAGGGGTTAGCAATCAGCCCCAGCATTTT
CASRSTGVSNQPQHF
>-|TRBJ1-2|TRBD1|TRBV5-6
TGTGCCAGCAGCTTAGGGGACAGGGGCGGCTACACCTTC
CASSLGDRGGYTF
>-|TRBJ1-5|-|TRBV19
TGTGCCAGTAGTGTGGACAGACTGAATCAGCCCCAGCATTTT
CASSVDRLNQPQHF
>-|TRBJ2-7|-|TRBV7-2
TGTGCCAGCAGCTTAGCGGGATTCTCCTACGAGCAGTACTTC
CASSLAGFSYEQYF
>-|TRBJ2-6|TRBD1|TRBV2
TGTGCCAGCACTACAGGGGCTGGGGCCAACGTCCTGACTTTC
CASTTGAGANVLTF
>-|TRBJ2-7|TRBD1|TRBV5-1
TGCGCCAGCAGCCGGGCAGGGGGCAACGAGCAGTACTTC
CASSRAGGNEQYF
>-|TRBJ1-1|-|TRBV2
TGTGCCAGCAGGCGGGACGGGGGAAACACTGAAGCTTTCTTT
CASRRDGGNTEAFF
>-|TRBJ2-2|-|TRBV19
TGTGCCAGTAGTATCAGGAAGGACACCGGGGAGCTGTTTTTT
CASSIRKDTGELFF
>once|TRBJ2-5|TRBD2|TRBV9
TGTGCCAGCAGCCTTACTAGCGGGAGAAGGGAAGAGACCCAGTACTTC
CASSLTSGRREETQYF
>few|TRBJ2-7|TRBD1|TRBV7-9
TGTGCCAGCAGCTTAGTTTTGGGGACAGGGTCCTACGAGCAGTACTTC
CASSLVLGTGSYEQYF
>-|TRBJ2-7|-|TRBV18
TGTGCCAGCTCACCCTATCAGGGCAGGGGACCCTACGAGCAGTACTTC
CASSPYQGRGPYEQYF
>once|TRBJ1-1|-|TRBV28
TGTGCCAGCAGTTTCTTCCCCATGAACACTGAAGCTTTCTTT
CASSFFPMNTEAFF
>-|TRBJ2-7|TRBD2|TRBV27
TGTGCCAGCAGTTTGCGGACTAGCGGTCTATACGAGCAGTACTTC
CASSLRTSGLYEQYF